This entry is about one T cell receptor (beta chain). The germline CDR1 and CDR2 sequences are MNHNY and SVGAGI (reference sequence). The CDR3 has 20 amino acids. After removal of 6 bases from V and 1 base from J, the junction contained 14 bases not matched to a gene. The data are from a study of blood T cell repertoires in COVID-19. Study in general: Material from acute and convalescent COVID-19 was sourced from the United States, Italy and Spain. In each case, the material was cDNA or gDNA derived from T cells, B-cell-depleted T cells, or PBMCs.

Original methodology: The assay estimated nucleated cells by amplifying reference gene primers. Clones were sequenced by immunoSEQ multiplex PCR, and TCRdb holds only the in-frame ones, with some missing. That table gives V, J and clone size, and the DNA gave D and trimming. The table lists some 150,000 clones, 65% to 90% of them singletons. This TCR came from a man in his fifties with acute or convalescent COVID-19. Sequenced: peripheral blood. The chain combines TRBV6-6 with TRBJ2-1, with 14 bases that match TRBD2. The CDR3 region has the DNA TGTGCCAGCAGCTTAGAGCCGGGACTAGCGGGAGTTAGGTCCTACAATGAGCAGTTCTTC. Its translation: CASSLEPGLAGVRSYNEQFF.